The text below deals with one T cell receptor (beta chain). The antigen is unknown. This record comes from a study of post-analysis software for immune sequencing data. In the study overall: Multiple sclerosis in the patients followed relapsing-remitting, secondary progressive and progressive-relapsing courses.

The study, taken as a whole, reports: Higher frequency in patients than in controls was seen for about five TRBV segments, with TRBV5-6, TRBV5-1 and TRBV20-1 among them. Compared with controls, patients showed significantly lower normalized Chao1 diversity.

cDNA libraries of TCR beta carried unique molecular identifiers. Yield was 500,000 to 600,000 cDNA molecules from about 1 to 10 million T cells. TCRdb redid the calling of the PCR reads with MiXCR, one entry per CDR3 protein. The sample consists of some 800,000 distinct CDR3 sequences, 35% to 55% of them appearing once. V shed 3 bases and J shed 3 bases, with 15 bases lying between them. The V gene's germline CDR1 is SGHTA and CDR2 FQGTGA. This CDR3 is built from 16 residues. The sequence was obtained from a girl under 18 with multiple sclerosis. The sequencing sample was made of blood. The chain joins TRBV7-3 to TRBJ2-1, with D unclear. DNA of the CDR3: TGTGCCAGCAGCTTGGTCGGCACAACAAACTACAATGAGCAGTTCTTC. Protein sequence: CASSLVGTTNYNEQFF.